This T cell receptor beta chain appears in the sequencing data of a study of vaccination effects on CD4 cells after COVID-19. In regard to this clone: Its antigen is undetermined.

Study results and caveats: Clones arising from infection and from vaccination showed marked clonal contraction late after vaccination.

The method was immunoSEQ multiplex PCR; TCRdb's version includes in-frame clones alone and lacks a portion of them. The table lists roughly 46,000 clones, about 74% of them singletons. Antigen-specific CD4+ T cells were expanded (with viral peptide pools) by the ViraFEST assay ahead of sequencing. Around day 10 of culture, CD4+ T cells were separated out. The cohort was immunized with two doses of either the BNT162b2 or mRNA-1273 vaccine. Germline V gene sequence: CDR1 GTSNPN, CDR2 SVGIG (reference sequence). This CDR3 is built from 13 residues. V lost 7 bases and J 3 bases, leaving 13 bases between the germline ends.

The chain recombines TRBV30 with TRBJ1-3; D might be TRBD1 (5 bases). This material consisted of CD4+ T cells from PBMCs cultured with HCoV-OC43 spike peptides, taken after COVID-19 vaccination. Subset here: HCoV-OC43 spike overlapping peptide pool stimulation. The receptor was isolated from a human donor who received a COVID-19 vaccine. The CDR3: CASSRANGNTIYF. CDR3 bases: TGTGCCTCAAGCAGGGCGAATGGAAACACCATATATTTT.